This passage covers 11 T cell receptor beta chains from one sample sequenced in a study of early T cells in non-severe SARS-CoV-2 infection. MiXCR was run by TCRdb on the 5' RACE reads, yielding one entry per CDR3 protein. The sample lists fewer than 35,000 distinct CDR3 sequences, around 5.1% occurring once. Sequences were obtained from whole blood. Receptors were obtained from an adult who was a healthcare worker with PCR-confirmed SARS-CoV-2 infection or an uninfected control (not recorded which).

This clonotype was seen at least ten times. V is TRBV4-2 and J is TRBJ2-1; 10 positions agree with TRBD2. The CDR3 totals 15 residues. V shed 0 bases, J shed 5 bases, and the junction held 1 base outside the gene matches. Germline CDR1 LGHNA, CDR2 YNFKEQ. The CDR3 reads CASSQELAGHNEQFF. CDR3 nucleotide sequence: TGTGCCAGCAGCCAAGAACTAGCGGGGCACAATGAGCAGTTCTTC.

The rearrangement joins TRBV6-2 or TRBV6-3 to TRBJ2-7; D is ambiguous. The CDR3 totals 13 residues. V was shortened by 5 bases and J by 1 base, with 9 bases between the two germline ends. The V gene's germline CDR1 is MNHEY and CDR2 SVGEGT. CDR3 loop: CASSSGGSYEQYF. CDR3 sequence (DNA): TGTGCCAGCAGTAGTGGTGGGTCCTACGAGCAGTACTTC.

This clonotype was observed a few times. The chain links TRBV6-2 or TRBV6-3 to TRBJ1-5; TRBD1 is a possible D gene (6 bases). The V end lost 2 bases, the J end lost 0 bases, and 11 bases lay between the germline ends. The CDR3 length is 16 residues. Germline V CDR1 and CDR2: MNHEY, SVGEGT. The CDR3 region is CASSYATGHSNQPQHF. The DNA of the CDR3 is TGTGCCAGCAGTTACGCTACAGGGCATAGCAATCAGCCCCAGCATTTT.

This clonotype was counted many times. The gene calls are TRBV4-2 and TRBJ1-1, with D perhaps matching TRBD1 (5 bases). Trimming took off 3 bases at V and 4 bases at J, with 12 bases between the two ends. CDR1 and CDR2 from the germline V gene are LGHNA and YNFKEQ. This CDR3 comprises 14 residues. The CDR3 sequence: CASSQQVGGTEAFF. CDR3 sequence (DNA): TGTGCCAGCAGCCAGCAGGTGGGGGGCACTGAAGCTTTCTTT.

This clonotype was counted at least ten times. The J gene is TRBJ1-1, the V gene TRBV12-2; the table's D call TRBD1 went unverified against the DNA. TRBV12-2 is a listed pseudogene. The CDR3 loop spans 15 amino acids. The CDR3 DNA sequence: TGTGCAAGTCGCTCCCCCGGCAGTTTGGGCACTGAAGCTTTCTTT. This sequence encodes CASRSPGSLGTEAFF.

This clonotype was seen repeatedly, ten times or more. This rearrangement joins TRBV30 to TRBJ2-1; 7 bases line up with TRBD2. This CDR3 is built from 13 residues. The germline V gene has CDR1 GTSNPN and CDR2 SVGIG (reference sequence). V was pared by 3 bases and J by 6 bases, with 5 bases of the junction left unmatched. This CDR3 reads CAWRRLASNEQFF. The CDR3, as DNA: TGTGCCTGGAGACGACTAGCCTCCAATGAGCAGTTCTTC.

This clonotype was seen repeatedly, ten times or more. The CDR3: CASSQGQDNSPLHF. The CDR3 bases are TGCGCCAGCAGCCAGGGACAGGACAATTCACCCCTCCACTTT. The V gene is TRBV5-1, the J gene TRBJ1-6; TRBD1 matches at 8 bases. The CDR3 length is 14 residues. V lost 4 bases and J lost 7; bases outside the gene matches: 4. Germline V lookup: CDR1 SGHRS, CDR2 YFSETQ.

This clonotype was seen many times. The chain employs TRBV28 and TRBJ1-1, with a tentative D call TRBD1 (5 bases). CDR1 and CDR2 (germline): MDHEN, SYDVKM. The germline V and J ends were trimmed by 2 bases and 9 bases, with 13 bases remaining between them. This CDR3 spans 13 amino acids. The CDR3 loop reads CASSLSQGSQAFF. The CDR3 DNA reads TGTGCCAGCAGTTTAAGCCAGGGAAGTCAAGCTTTCTTT.

This clonotype counts as medium-sized (0.01 to 0.1%). This chain links TRBV2 with TRBJ2-1, with no clear D. Trimming shortened V by 7 bases and J by 0 bases, and 10 bases separated the two germline ends. The CDR3 loop spans 14 amino acids. In germline, CDR1 is SNHLY, CDR2 FYNNEI. This CDR3 reads CASNADSSYNEQFF. Written as DNA, the CDR3 is TGTGCCAGCAACGCGGATAGCTCCTACAATGAGCAGTTCTTC.

The table lists this clonotype with many counts. The chain joins TRBV12-3 or TRBV12-4 to TRBJ2-5; unclear D gene. V shed 7 bases and J shed 5 bases, with 17 bases lying between them. The CDR3 is 14 residues long. In DNA, the CDR3 is TGTGCCAGCAACCCGGGCTCCTTAGAGGAGACCCAGTACTTC. Protein: CASNPGSLEETQYF.

This clonotype was detected many times. The chain uses TRBV21-1 and TRBJ1-2; TRBD1, the D gene given by the table, was not confirmed from the DNA. TRBV21-1 is a listed pseudogene. The CDR3 runs to 13 residues. The CDR3 spells CASTATGLHGYTF. CDR3 DNA: TGTGCCAGCACCGCGACAGGGCTTCATGGCTACACCTTC.